This T cell receptor beta chain was sequenced during a study of cytomegalovirus exposure and HLA in healthy donors. There are a few counts of this clone. This CDR3 contains 14 residues. The germline gives CDR1 MDHEN, CDR2 SYDVKM. Trimming cost V 5 bases and J 2 bases, with 13 bases left between them. The PCR used 60 Vbeta and 13 Jbeta primers. Clones were read by immunoSEQ multiplex PCR, and TCRdb kept only the in-frame ones, dropping some. The repertoire includes 130,000 to 150,000 clones, 68% of them detected once, and almost 4.5% sits in the top ten. This cohort consisted of healthy bone marrow donors.

This TCR was sampled from a man aged 55 to 70 in good health and CMV-seronegative. The sample was PBMCs. This chain connects TRBV28 to TRBJ2-7; possibly TRBD2 for D (6 bases). CDR3 sequence reads: CASSPFSGAYEQYF. The CDR3 DNA reads as TGTGCCAGCAGTCCATTTAGCGGAGCCTACGAGCAGTACTTC.